A single sample is the source of the 19 T cell receptor beta chains below, sequenced in a study of T cell responses to AZD1222 COVID-19 vaccine. Measured with immunoSEQ multiplex PCR; TCRdb has only the in-frame clones, and not every one. In the table there are 90,000 to 95,000 clones, 70% to 90% of which are singletons. The material was peripheral blood, obtained on day 0 of AZD1222 vaccination. These receptors all come from an adult in good health.

The chain uses TRBV18 and TRBJ2-3; 8 positions agree with TRBD2. The V gene's germline CDR1 is KGHSH and CDR2 LQKENI. This CDR3 spans 19 amino acids. J was trimmed by 0 bases and V by 8 bases; bases with no gene match: 19. CDR3 sequence reads: CASPGGGTRITSSTDTQYF. As DNA, the CDR3 is TGTGCCAGCCCCGGAGGGGGGACTAGGATAACTTCGAGCACAGATACGCAGTATTTT.

This clone came up a few times. V gene TRBV5-1 combines with J gene TRBJ2-5; no definite D call. Looked up from germline, CDR1 is SGHRS and CDR2 is YFSETQ. This CDR3 contains 13 residues. The V and J ends lost 1 base and 2 bases respectively, with 6 bases between them. The CDR3 loop reads CASSLFQQETQYF. The CDR3 coding sequence is TGCGCCAGCAGCTTGTTCCAGCAAGAGACCCAGTACTTC. Together with reference TRBV5-1 and TRBJ2-5, the CDR3 gives the full variable domain: KAGVTQTPRYLIKTRGQQVTLSCSPISGHRSVSWYQQTPGQGLQFLFEYFSETQRNKGNFPGRFSGRQFSNSRSEMNVSTLELGDSALYLCASSLFQQETQYFGPGTRLLVL.

V usage is TRBV5-1 and J usage is TRBJ2-5; 9 bases are a match to TRBD2. CDR3 length: 17 residues. V lost 4 bases, J lost 2 bases, and 12 bases stayed unmatched. Germline lookup yields CDR1 SGHRS and CDR2 YFSETQ. The CDR3 region is CASSGRLAVLGQETQYF. The CDR3 DNA reads as TGCGCCAGCAGCGGTCGACTAGCGGTCCTCGGGCAAGAGACCCAGTACTTC.

The chain uses TRBV6-6 and TRBJ2-7; D is undetermined. Trimming took 5 bases from V and 0 from J, leaving 20 bases between them. Looked up from germline, CDR1 is MNHNY and CDR2 is SVGAGI (reference sequence). The length of the CDR3 is 17 residues. Written as DNA, the CDR3 is TGTGCCAGCAGTCCCCGTCTGACGGCGCGTAGCTCCTACGAGCAGTACTTC. It translates to CASSPRLTARSSYEQYF.

The chain uses TRBV24-1 and TRBJ1-2; D remains ambiguous. V lost 4 bases and J lost 4, with 6 bases in between. Germline assignment: CDR1 KGHDR and CDR2 SFDVKD. This CDR3 is 12 amino acids long. The CDR3 DNA reads TGTGCCACCAGTGAGGACGGCTATGGCTACACCTTC. Translating it yields CATSEDGYGYTF.

V is TRBV18 and J is TRBJ1-5; D unclear. CDR3 length equals 13 residues. Germline CDR1 and CDR2: KGHSH and LQKENI. Trimming left V 6 bases short and J 7 bases short, with 13 bases between. CDR3 coding DNA: TGTGCCAGCTCCCCAGGAGGGTTACAGCCCCAGCATTTT. Amino acid sequence: CASSPGGLQPQHF. Full variable domain (remainder filled in from reference TRBV18 and TRBJ1-5): NAGVMQNPRHLVRRRGQEARLRCSPMKGHSHVYWYRQLPEEGLKFMVYLQKENIIDESGMPKERFSAEFPKEGPSILRIQQVVRGDSAAYFCASSPGGLQPQHFGDGTRLSIL.

The rearrangement joins TRBV21-1 to TRBJ1-6; TRBD1 is the table's D call and was not checked against the DNA. TRBV21-1 is an annotated pseudogene. CDR3 length: 17 residues. CDR3 nucleotide sequence: TGTGCCAGCAGCCCCAGCGACCGGGACATCGAAAATTCACCCCTCCACTTT. Amino acids: CASSPSDRDIENSPLHF.

The chain has TRBV9 and TRBJ2-7; 8 bases fit TRBD2. The trim removed 0 bases at V and 1 base at J, leaving 6 bases unmatched. CDR1 and CDR2 (germline): SGDLS, YYNGEE. The CDR3 is made up of 16 amino acids. CDR3 DNA: TGTGCCAGCAGCGTAGGAGCGGGGGCTATTTCCTACGAGCAGTACTTC. Amino acid sequence: CASSVGAGAISYEQYF.

This clone has more than one count but fewer than ten. The gene calls are TRBV15 and TRBJ1-6; 9 nucleotides match TRBD1. The trim removed 0 bases at V and 12 bases at J, leaving 6 bases unmatched. In germline, CDR1 is LNHNV, CDR2 YYDKDF (reference sequence). This CDR3 is built from 15 residues. CDR3 residues: CATSRETGQGGPLHF. Written as DNA, the CDR3 is TGTGCCACCAGCAGAGAAACGGGACAGGGAGGACCCCTCCACTTT.

The genes are TRBV3-1 (or the pseudogene TRBV3-2) and TRBJ2-3; 7 positions match TRBD2. Germline CDR1 LGHDT, CDR2 YNNKEL (reference sequence). This CDR3 region has 15 residues. Losses at the gene ends were 4 bases for V and 6 bases for J; bases not matched to a gene: 10. The CDR3 DNA follows: TGTGCCAGCAGCCCGTTACGCGGGAGAGGGGATACGCAGTATTTT. This gives the protein CASSPLRGRGDTQYF.

DNA for the CDR3: TGTGCCAGCAGCTTAACTTGGACTAGCGGGAGAAGGGAGACCCAGTACTTC. Its translation is CASSLTWTSGRRETQYF. The chain has TRBV7-2 and TRBJ2-5, with 13 bases aligning to TRBD2. Trimming at V came to 2 bases and at J to 5 bases, leaving 8 bases not matched to a gene. Looked up from germline, CDR1 is SGHTA and CDR2 is FQGNSA. The CDR3 length is 17 residues.

The genes are TRBV7-2 and TRBJ1-6; perhaps TRBD1 as D (6 bases). The CDR3 totals 16 residues. V was shortened by 5 bases and J by 4 bases, with 15 bases between the two germline ends. Germline V gene sequence: CDR1 SGHTA, CDR2 FQGNSA. DNA for the CDR3: TGTGCCAGCAGCACCCTATTGGACAGATATAATTCACCCCTCCACTTT. The encoded protein is CASSTLLDRYNSPLHF.

V is TRBV7-9 and J is TRBJ2-7; no firm D call. This CDR3 is built from 12 residues. CDR1 is SEHNR and CDR2 is FQNEAQ in the germline V gene (reference sequence). V lost 4 bases and J lost 5, with 9 bases in between. The CDR3 sequence: CASSSYGNEQYF. DNA for the CDR3: TGTGCCAGCAGCTCTTACGGCAACGAGCAGTACTTC.

The CDR3 nucleotides read TGTGCCACCAGCCCTCAAGGGAAGTACGAGCAGTACTTC. It is translated as CATSPQGKYEQYF. The chain employs TRBV15 and TRBJ2-7; D not resolved. The CDR3 runs 13 residues. Germline CDR1 LNHNV, CDR2 YYDKDF (reference sequence). Trimming cost V 5 bases and J 4 bases, with 12 bases left between them.

The chain carries TRBV4-3 and TRBJ2-1; 9 nucleotides line up with TRBD2. Trimming at V came to 0 bases and at J to 2 bases, leaving 2 bases not matched to a gene. The CDR3 is 16 residues long. Germline values: CDR1 LGHNA, CDR2 YSLEER. CDR3 nucleotide sequence: TGCGCCAGCAGCCAAGATTTAGCGGGAGCCTACAATGAGCAGTTCTTC. Translating gives CASSQDLAGAYNEQFF.

V and J are TRBV18 and TRBJ2-7; D tentatively reads TRBD1 or TRBD2 (5 bases each). Germline values: CDR1 KGHSH, CDR2 LQKENI. Trimming removed 2 bases from V and 7 bases from J, with 12 bases in between. This CDR3 region has 13 residues. CDR3 sequence: CASSPGGSDEQYF. In DNA, the CDR3 is TGTGCCAGCTCACCAGGGGGTTCCGATGAGCAGTACTTC.

V gene TRBV7-2 combines with J gene TRBJ1-2, with D possibly matching TRBD1 (6 bases). The V gene's germline CDR1 is SGHTA and CDR2 FQGNSA. The CDR3 has 14 residues. V was pared by 5 bases and J by 4 bases, with 14 bases between. In DNA, the CDR3 is TGTGCCAGCAGCCCACGACAGGCCCCCTATGGCTACACCTTC. Residues: CASSPRQAPYGYTF.

This rearrangement joins TRBV19 to TRBJ1-2; no reliable D call. Trimming stripped 3 bases from V and 0 bases from J, with 11 bases between. Germline V gene sequence: CDR1 LNHDA, CDR2 SQIVND (reference sequence). The CDR3 sequence is 15 residues long. The CDR3 here is CASSISGLSNYGYTF. The CDR3 DNA is TGTGCCAGTAGTATCAGCGGTCTATCTAACTATGGCTACACCTTC.

V usage is TRBV4-1 and J usage is TRBJ2-7; 9 bases line up with TRBD2. J gave up 6 bases and V 0 bases, and 6 bases lay outside the gene matches. The germline gives CDR1 MGHRA, CDR2 YSYEKL. The CDR3 has 15 amino acids. The CDR3 nucleotides read TGCGCCAGCAGCCAAGACGGGCTAGCGGGAACCGAGCAGTACTTC. It translates to CASSQDGLAGTEQYF.